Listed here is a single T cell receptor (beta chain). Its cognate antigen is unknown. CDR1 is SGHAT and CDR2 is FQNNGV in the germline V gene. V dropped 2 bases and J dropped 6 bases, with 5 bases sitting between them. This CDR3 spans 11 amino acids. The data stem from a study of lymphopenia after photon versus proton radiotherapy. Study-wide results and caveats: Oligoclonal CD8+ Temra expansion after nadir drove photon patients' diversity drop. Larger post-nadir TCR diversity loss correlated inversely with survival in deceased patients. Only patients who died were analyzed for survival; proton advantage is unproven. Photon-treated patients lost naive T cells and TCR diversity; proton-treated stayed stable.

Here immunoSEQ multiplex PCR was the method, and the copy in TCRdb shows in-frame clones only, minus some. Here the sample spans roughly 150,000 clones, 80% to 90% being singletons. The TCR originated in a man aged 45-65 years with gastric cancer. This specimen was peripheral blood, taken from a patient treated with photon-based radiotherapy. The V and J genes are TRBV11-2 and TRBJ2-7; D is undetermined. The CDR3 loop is CASSLKLEQYF. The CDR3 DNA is TGTGCCAGCAGCTTAAAACTCGAGCAGTACTTC.